One and the same sample provided the 10 T cell receptor beta chains below, sequenced in a study of blood T cell repertoires in COVID-19. Here immunoSEQ multiplex PCR was the method, and the copy in TCRdb shows in-frame clones only, minus some. The sample shows more than 80,000 clones, over 60% of them seen only once. Specimen: peripheral blood. The receptors derive from a man aged 80 or over with COVID-19, enrolled during active disease.

The chain is built from TRBV6-6 and TRBJ2-1; 11 bases align to TRBD2. Per germline, CDR1 MNHNY and CDR2 SVGAGI (reference sequence). V lost 6 bases to trimming and J lost 0 bases; unmatched junction nucleotides: 4. This CDR3 contains 16 residues. The CDR3 protein is CASRTGLAGSYNEQFF. CDR3 DNA sequence: TGTGCCAGCAGGACCGGACTAGCGGGCTCCTACAATGAGCAGTTCTTC.

There are a few counts of this clone. J is TRBJ1-6 and V is TRBV7-8, with 7 bases that match TRBD1. V dropped 5 bases and J dropped 15; count of bases not matched to a gene: 10. Per the germline V gene, CDR1 is SGHVS and CDR2 is FQNEAQ. This CDR3 is built from 13 residues. The CDR3 reads CASSNPDRDSLHF. CDR3 nucleotide sequence: TGTGCCAGCAGCAATCCCGACCGGGACAGCCTCCACTTT.

The chain is built from TRBV9 and TRBJ2-7, with 10 bases aligning to TRBD1. The CDR3 extends over 15 amino acids. The ends lost 0 bases at V and 5 bases at J; junction bases unmatched: 5. CDR1 SGDLS and CDR2 YYNGEE come from the germline V gene. The CDR3 DNA reads TGTGCCAGCAGCGTAGAGGGACAGGGGTTTAACGAGCAGTACTTC. Protein sequence: CASSVEGQGFNEQYF.

J is TRBJ1-2 and V is TRBV3-1 (or the pseudogene TRBV3-2); D unclear. Germline V gene lookup returns CDR1 LGHDT and CDR2 YNNKEL (reference sequence). Trimming left V 2 bases short and J 5 bases short, with 6 bases between. This CDR3 is 12 amino acids long. CDR3 nucleotides: TGTGCCAGCAGCCAAAGCGGGTATGGCTACACCTTC. Amino acid sequence: CASSQSGYGYTF.

This clone has just one count. This chain uses TRBV11-2 with TRBJ2-5; D uncertain. The CDR3 covers 13 residues. Per the germline V gene, CDR1 is SGHAT and CDR2 is FQNNGV. Trimming shortened V by 3 bases and J by 4 bases, and 9 bases separated the two germline ends. The CDR3 here is CASSFTFGETQYF. The CDR3 nucleotides read TGTGCCAGCAGCTTCACCTTCGGAGAGACCCAGTACTTC.

This rearrangement joins TRBV7-9 to TRBJ2-5, with 8 bases matching TRBD1. V was clipped by 5 bases and J by 4 bases; unmatched bases: 9. From germline, CDR1 is SEHNR and CDR2 FQNEAQ (reference sequence). The CDR3 has 15 residues. The CDR3 nucleotides are TGTGCCAGCAGCCGATTGACAGGGGTGAGAGAGACCCAGTACTTC. Translation: CASSRLTGVRETQYF.

The genes are TRBV6-5 and TRBJ1-6; TRBD1 is a possible D gene (5 bases). The CDR3 is made up of 14 amino acids. The ends were cut back, 11 bases at V and 8 bases at J, with 19 bases in the middle. In germline, CDR1 is MNHEY, CDR2 SVGAGI. CDR3 DNA: TGTGCCGCCTTAAACATGGCAGGGCATTCACCCCTCCACTTT. Protein: CAALNMAGHSPLHF.

This chain joins TRBV5-1 and TRBJ2-1, with 12 nucleotides matching TRBD2. Per the germline V gene, CDR1 is SGHRS and CDR2 is YFSETQ. The CDR3 loop spans 16 amino acids. The V segment lost 1 base and the J segment 3 bases; nucleotides outside the gene matches: 2. DNA for the CDR3: TGCGCCAGCAGCTTGCGGGGACTAGCGGGCTACAATGAGCAGTTCTTC. It translates to CASSLRGLAGYNEQFF.

V usage is TRBV10-2 and J usage is TRBJ1-3; 7 nucleotides agree with TRBD1. The CDR3 consists of 14 residues. Unmatched junction bases numbered 3, after V lost 7 bases and J lost 0 bases. Germline assignment: CDR1 WSHSY and CDR2 SAAADI. CDR3 coding DNA: TGCGCCAGCACTTCAGGGGGCTCTGGAAACACCATATATTTT. Translating gives CASTSGGSGNTIYF.

The gene calls are TRBV2 and TRBJ2-1; possibly TRBD2 for D (5 bases). CDR3 length equals 11 residues. Germline V gene data show CDR1 as SNHLY and CDR2 as FYNNEI. The ends were cut back, 7 bases at V and 8 bases at J, with 9 bases in the middle. The CDR3 DNA is TGTGCCAGCAAAGCGGTCGATGAGCAGTTCTTC. Amino acids: CASKAVDEQFF.